Below, one T cell receptor beta chain is given with its context. What it binds is not known. CDR3 length: 14 residues. Trimming stripped 1 base from V and 5 bases from J, with 14 bases between. Germline loops: CDR1 SQVTM, CDR2 ANQGSEA. The sample is drawn from a study of identifying expanded T cells in peripheral blood. Study observations and caveats: Across healthy donors, higher total template counts meant significantly greater roughly two-week count variance. Over two and four weeks, about 15 and 19 clones changed, versus around 1.3 between replicates.

Here immunoSEQ multiplex PCR was the method, and the copy in TCRdb shows in-frame clones only, minus some. The sample includes 81,000 or so clones, 80% to 85% of them seen just once. This TCR derives from a person between 18 and 75 years old in good health. The chain joins TRBV29-1 to TRBJ1-1, with D uncertain. Sequencing was carried out using blood. The CDR3 reads CSVEARLLGTEAFF. The CDR3 DNA follows: TGCAGCGTTGAAGCCCGCTTGCTTGGGACTGAAGCTTTCTTT.